One and the same sample provided the 9 T cell receptor beta chains below, sequenced in a study of CD8+CD57+ T cells in acquired aplastic anemia. In patients chosen for sequencing, flow cytometry had shown CD8+CD57+ cell expansion. Genomic DNA acted as the template from which TCR beta VDJ combination and CDR3 sequence profiling were carried out. TCRdb passed the reads through MiXCR, listing each CDR3 protein once. The sample shows about 120,000 distinct CDR3 sequences, approximately 50% of them seen only once. The source material was sorted CD4+, CD8+, or CD8+CD57+ T cells (not recorded which) from PBMCs. The source is a human donor with aplastic anemia.

The chain couples TRBV11-2 to TRBJ2-3, with 16 nucleotides matching TRBD2. The ends lost 5 bases at V and 5 bases at J; junction bases unmatched: 7. Germline V CDR1 and CDR2: SGHAT, FQNNGV. CDR3 size: 17 residues. For the CDR3, the DNA is TGTGCCAGCAGCCAGGGACTAGCGGGGGGGCGTTTAGATACGCAGTATTTT. Translated: CASSQGLAGGRLDTQYF. The full variable domain, completed using reference TRBV11-2 and TRBJ2-3, is EAGVAQSPRYKIIEKRQSVAFWCNPISGHATLYWYQQILGQGPKLLIQFQNNGVVDDSQLPKDRFSAERLKGVDSTLKIQPAKLEDSAVYLCASSQGLAGGRLDTQYFGPGTRLTVL.

Here the CDR3 DNA reads TGTGCCAGCAGTCCCAACCCTGACAATGAGCAGTTCTTC. Its translation is CASSPNPDNEQFF. This sequence joins TRBV7-9 and TRBJ2-1; D is uncertain. The CDR3 length is 13 residues. The V end lost 6 bases, the J end lost 5 bases, and 11 bases lay between the germline ends. Per the germline V gene, CDR1 is SEHNR and CDR2 is FQNEAQ (reference sequence).

J is TRBJ2-3 and V is TRBV20-1, with D perhaps matching TRBD2 (6 bases). The CDR3 is 16 residues long. Germline V gives CDR1 DFQATT, CDR2 SNEGSKA (reference sequence). The V end was cut by 2 bases, the J end by 0 bases, with 15 bases between. The CDR3 here is CSARPTLGLSTDTQYF. The DNA of the CDR3 is TGCAGTGCTAGACCCACATTGGGACTTAGCACAGATACGCAGTATTTT.

V is TRBV10-3 and J is TRBJ2-7; the D gene is possibly TRBD1 (5 bases). CDR3 length: 15 amino acids. The germline gives CDR1 ENHRY, CDR2 SYGVKD. V lost 4 bases and J lost 1, with 14 bases in between. CDR3 sequence reads: CAISGEGALSYEQYF. CDR3 DNA: TGTGCCATCAGTGGGGAAGGGGCGCTTTCCTACGAGCAGTACTTC.

The CDR3 DNA reads TGCAGCGTTCGCCAAGGGCTCACCTATGGCTACACCTTC. This encodes CSVRQGLTYGYTF. V is TRBV29-1 and J is TRBJ1-2; unclear D gene. V lost 5 bases and J lost 4, with 14 bases in between. The germline V gene encodes CDR1 SQVTM and CDR2 ANQGSEA. The CDR3 length is 13 residues.

This clonotype was seen only once. This chain links TRBV24-1 with TRBJ2-1; either TRBD1 or TRBD2 may supply D (5 bases each). CDR3 length: 15 residues. The V gene's germline CDR1 is KGHDR and CDR2 SFDVKD. V was shortened by 3 bases and J by 7 bases, with 15 bases between the two germline ends. CDR3 nucleotide sequence: TGTGCCACCAGTGATCCGGGGACCGGCAGGAATGAGCAGTTCTTC. Translating it yields CATSDPGTGRNEQFF.

This clonotype was found many times. V gene TRBV20-1 combines with J gene TRBJ2-6, with 12 nucleotides matching TRBD2. CDR3 length: 18 amino acids. Germline loops: CDR1 DFQATT, CDR2 SNEGSKA (reference sequence). J gave up 0 bases and V 3 bases, and 6 bases lay outside the gene matches. CDR3 protein: CSARIGLAGNSGANVLTF. CDR3 sequence (DNA): TGCAGTGCTAGGATCGGACTAGCGGGAAACTCTGGGGCCAACGTCCTGACTTTC.

The chain carries TRBV20-1 and TRBJ2-7, with TRBD2 matching 14 bases. The germline CDR1 and CDR2 sequences are DFQATT and SNEGSKA (reference sequence). Trimming took 6 bases from V and 0 from J; bases not matched to a gene: 10. This CDR3 has 17 amino acids. The CDR3 protein is CSAQRLAGGHVSYEQYF. The CDR3 nucleotides read TGCAGTGCACAGCGACTAGCGGGGGGGCATGTCTCCTACGAGCAGTACTTC.

This sequence joins TRBV20-1 and TRBJ2-3; tentative D call: TRBD2 (5 bases). Germline V gives CDR1 DFQATT, CDR2 SNEGSKA (reference sequence). V lost 6 bases and J lost 3, with 19 bases in between. The CDR3 runs to 15 residues. The CDR3 region has the DNA TGCAGTGCCAGCAGCTTAGGACGGGGAACAGATACGCAGTATTTT. Amino acids: CSASSLGRGTDTQYF.